This TCR beta chain originates from a study of tumor-infiltrating lymphocytes in primary liver carcinoma. It was from roughly 20-30 mg of unsorted bulk tissue that RNA and DNA were co-extracted. The junction had 21 bases not matched to a gene; V was cut back by 3 bases and J by 16 bases. Germline CDR1 SGHAT, CDR2 FQNNGV. CDR3 length: 17 residues. Total RNA (about 500 ng) served as template for TCR beta cDNA synthesis primed by a constant-region primer. Libraries for TCR beta were built through three nested multiplex PCR rounds, which together made up a slightly modified ARM-PCR procedure. The first two PCR rounds used TRBV1-TRBV30 forward primers with a C-beta reverse primer, nine to ten cycles each. TCRdb reprocessed the multiplex PCR reads via MiXCR and lists one record per CDR3 protein. Here the sample spans about 74,000 distinct CDR3 sequences, almost 70% being singletons.

V and J are TRBV11-2 and TRBJ2-2, with TRBD1 identical over 9 bases. This sequence was found in a man between 40 and 49 years old with primary liver carcinoma and hepatitis B virus infection. The sequenced material came from liver tumor tissue from sampling region 4. Subset described: tumor region T4, right-lateral pole. CDR3 sequence: CASSFDRDRVGTGDPFF. The CDR3 region has the DNA TGTGCCAGCAGCTTTGATCGGGACAGGGTTGGCACCGGGGACCCGTTTTTT.